Detailed here is one T cell receptor beta chain. These data originate in a study of control samples from healthy donors and cancer patients. The protocol was immunoSEQ multiplex PCR, while the TCRdb copy is restricted to in-frame clones and leaves out a portion. The sample holds approximately 100,000 clones, over 75% seen once. J lost 5 bases, V lost 1 base, and 11 bases had no gene match. Germline V lookup: CDR1 SGHRS, CDR2 YFSETQ. CDR3 length equals 17 residues. The clonotype was recovered from a human donor in good health. The donor label of this sample is uncertain. The V call is TRBV5-1, the J call TRBJ1-1, with 10 bases that match TRBD1. Specimen: blood. For the CDR3, the DNA is TGCGCCAGCAGCTTGTTTCCCGGGACAGGGGCCGAAACTGAAGCTTTCTTT. Residues: CASSLFPGTGAETEAFF.